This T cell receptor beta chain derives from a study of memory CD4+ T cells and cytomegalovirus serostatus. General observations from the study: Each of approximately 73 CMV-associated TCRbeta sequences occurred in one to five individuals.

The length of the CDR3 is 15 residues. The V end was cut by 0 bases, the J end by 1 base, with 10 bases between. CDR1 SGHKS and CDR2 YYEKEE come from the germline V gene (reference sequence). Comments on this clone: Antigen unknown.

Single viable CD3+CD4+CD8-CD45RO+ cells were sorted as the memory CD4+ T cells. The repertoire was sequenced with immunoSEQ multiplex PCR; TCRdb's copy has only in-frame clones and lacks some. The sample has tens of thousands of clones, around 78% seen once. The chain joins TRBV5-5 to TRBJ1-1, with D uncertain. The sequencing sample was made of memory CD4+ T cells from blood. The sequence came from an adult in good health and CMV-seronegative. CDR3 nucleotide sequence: TGTGCCAGCAGCTTGGTCGCACAGACGAACACTGAAGCTTTCTTT. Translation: CASSLVAQTNTEAFF.